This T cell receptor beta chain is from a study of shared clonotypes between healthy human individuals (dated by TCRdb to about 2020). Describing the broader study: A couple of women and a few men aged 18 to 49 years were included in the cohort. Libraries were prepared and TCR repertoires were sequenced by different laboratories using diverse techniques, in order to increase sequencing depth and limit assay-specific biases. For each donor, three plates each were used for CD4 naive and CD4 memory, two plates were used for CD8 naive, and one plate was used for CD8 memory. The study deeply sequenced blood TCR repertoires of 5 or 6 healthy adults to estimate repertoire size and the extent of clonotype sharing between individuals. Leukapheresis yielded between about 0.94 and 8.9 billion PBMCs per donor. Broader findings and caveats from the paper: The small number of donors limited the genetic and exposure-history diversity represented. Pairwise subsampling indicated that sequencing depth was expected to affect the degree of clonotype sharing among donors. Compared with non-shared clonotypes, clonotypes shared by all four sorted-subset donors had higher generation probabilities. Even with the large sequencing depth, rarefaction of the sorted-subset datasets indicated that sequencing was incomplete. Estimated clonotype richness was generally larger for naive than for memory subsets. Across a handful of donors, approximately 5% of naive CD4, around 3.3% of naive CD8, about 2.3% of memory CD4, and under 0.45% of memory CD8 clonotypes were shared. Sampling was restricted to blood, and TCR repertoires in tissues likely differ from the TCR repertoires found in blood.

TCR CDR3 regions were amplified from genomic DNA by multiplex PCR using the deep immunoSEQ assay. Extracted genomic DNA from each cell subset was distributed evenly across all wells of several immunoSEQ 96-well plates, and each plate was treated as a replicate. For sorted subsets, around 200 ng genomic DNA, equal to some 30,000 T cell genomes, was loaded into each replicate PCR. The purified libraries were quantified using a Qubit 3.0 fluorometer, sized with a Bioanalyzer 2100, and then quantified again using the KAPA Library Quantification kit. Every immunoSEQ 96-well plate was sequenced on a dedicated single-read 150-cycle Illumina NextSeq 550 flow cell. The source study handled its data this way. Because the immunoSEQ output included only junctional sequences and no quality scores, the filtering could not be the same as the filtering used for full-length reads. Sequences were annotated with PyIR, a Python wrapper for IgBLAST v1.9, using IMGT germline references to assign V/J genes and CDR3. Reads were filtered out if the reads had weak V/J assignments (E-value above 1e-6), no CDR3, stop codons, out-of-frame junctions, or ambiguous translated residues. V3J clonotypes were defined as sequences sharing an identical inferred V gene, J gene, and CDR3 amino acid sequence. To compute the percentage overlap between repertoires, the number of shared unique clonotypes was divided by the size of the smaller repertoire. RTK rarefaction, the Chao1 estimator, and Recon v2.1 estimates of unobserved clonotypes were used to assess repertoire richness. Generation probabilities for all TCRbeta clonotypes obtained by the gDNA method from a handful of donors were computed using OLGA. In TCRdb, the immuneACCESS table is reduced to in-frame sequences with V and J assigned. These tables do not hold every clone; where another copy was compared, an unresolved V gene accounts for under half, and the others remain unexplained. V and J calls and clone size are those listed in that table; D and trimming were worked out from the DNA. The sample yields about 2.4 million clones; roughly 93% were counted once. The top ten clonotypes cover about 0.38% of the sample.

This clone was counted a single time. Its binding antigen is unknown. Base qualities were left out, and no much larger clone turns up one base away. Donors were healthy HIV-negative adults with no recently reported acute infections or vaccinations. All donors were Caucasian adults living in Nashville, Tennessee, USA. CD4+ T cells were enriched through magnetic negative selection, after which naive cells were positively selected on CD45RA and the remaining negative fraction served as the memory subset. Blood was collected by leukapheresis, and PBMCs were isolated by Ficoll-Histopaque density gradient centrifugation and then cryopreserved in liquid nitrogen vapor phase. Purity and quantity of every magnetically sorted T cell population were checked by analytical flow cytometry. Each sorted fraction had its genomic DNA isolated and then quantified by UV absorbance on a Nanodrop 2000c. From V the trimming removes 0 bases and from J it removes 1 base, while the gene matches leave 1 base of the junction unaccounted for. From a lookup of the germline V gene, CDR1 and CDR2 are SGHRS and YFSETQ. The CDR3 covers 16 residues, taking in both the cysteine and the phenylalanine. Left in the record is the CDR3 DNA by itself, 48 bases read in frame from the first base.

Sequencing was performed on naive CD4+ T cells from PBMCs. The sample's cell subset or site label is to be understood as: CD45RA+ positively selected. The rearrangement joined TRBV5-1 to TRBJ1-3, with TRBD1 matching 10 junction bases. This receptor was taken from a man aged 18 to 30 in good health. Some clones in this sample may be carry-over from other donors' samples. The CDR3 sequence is CASSLGDRGSGNTIYF. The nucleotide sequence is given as TGCGCCAGCAGCTTGGGGGACAGGGGATCTGGAAACACCATATATTTT.